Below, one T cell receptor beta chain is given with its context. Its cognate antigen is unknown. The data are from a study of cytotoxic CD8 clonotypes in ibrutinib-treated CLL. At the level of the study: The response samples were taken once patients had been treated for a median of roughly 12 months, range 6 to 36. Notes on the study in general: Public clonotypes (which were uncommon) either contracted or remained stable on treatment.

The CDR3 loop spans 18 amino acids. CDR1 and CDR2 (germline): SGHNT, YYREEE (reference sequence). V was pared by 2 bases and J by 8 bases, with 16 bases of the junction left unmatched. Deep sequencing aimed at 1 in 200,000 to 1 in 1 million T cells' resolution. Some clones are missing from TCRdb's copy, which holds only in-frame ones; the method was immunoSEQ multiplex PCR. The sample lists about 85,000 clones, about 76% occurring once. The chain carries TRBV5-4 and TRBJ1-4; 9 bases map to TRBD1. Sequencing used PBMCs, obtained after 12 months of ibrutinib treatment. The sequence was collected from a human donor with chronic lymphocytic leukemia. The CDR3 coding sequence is TGTGCCAGCAGCTTTTCAGCCACCCTGGGGACAGGGCGCGAAAAACTGTTTTTT. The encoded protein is CASSFSATLGTGREKLFF.